This T cell receptor beta chain was sequenced in a study of blood T cells in healthy people across ages. Study-wide results and caveats: It was not possible, with unsorted PBMCs, to conclusively compare naive and antigen-experienced cells.

A sample-barcoded 5' primer and a J-beta primer mix were used in a second PCR of about 6 to 11 cycles. MiXCR, applied by TCRdb to the 5' RACE reads, yields one record per CDR3 protein. The sample has 800,000 or so distinct CDR3 sequences; under 80% are singletons. In the case of this clonotype: Its antigen is undetermined.

The length of the CDR3 is 12 residues. V was cut by 6 bases and J by 8 bases, with 14 bases left in between. CDR1 DFQATT and CDR2 SNEGSKA come from the germline V gene (reference sequence). V usage is TRBV20-1 and J usage is TRBJ2-1, with unresolved D. The sample comprised blood. The TCR was taken from a man aged 30-40 years in good health. The CDR3 coding sequence is TGCAGTGCACCCCTCCGGGTTCATGAGCAGTTCTTC. This codes for CSAPLRVHEQFF.